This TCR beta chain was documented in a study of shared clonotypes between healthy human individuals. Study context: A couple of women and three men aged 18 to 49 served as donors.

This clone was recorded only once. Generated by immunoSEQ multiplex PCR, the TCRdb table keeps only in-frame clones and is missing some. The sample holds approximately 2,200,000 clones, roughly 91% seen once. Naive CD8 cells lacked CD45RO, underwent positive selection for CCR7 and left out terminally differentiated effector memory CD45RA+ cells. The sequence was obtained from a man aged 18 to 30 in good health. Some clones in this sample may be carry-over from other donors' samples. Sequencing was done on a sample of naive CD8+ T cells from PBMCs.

This CDR3 reads CASSQDKTGGLYLDEQYF. The CDR3 nucleotides are TGTGCCAGCAGCCAAGATAAGACAGGGGGCTTGTATTTGGACGAGCAGTACTTC. The V call is TRBV4-2, the J call TRBJ2-7, with TRBD1 matching over 10 bases. CDR1 is LGHNA, CDR2 YNFKEQ, per germline. V lost 0 bases and J lost 5; bases outside the gene matches: 13. The CDR3 contains 18 residues.